This T cell receptor beta chain was documented in a study of T cells in Graves' hyperthyroidism and ophthalmopathy (dated by TCRdb to about 2019). A note on the overall study: Peripheral blood samples were taken at the time of initial diagnosis, prior to any treatment. To identify TCR V-J signatures that set the groups apart, the researchers used a discovery cohort of about a hundred patients, made up of under 45 with Graves' ophthalmopathy and some 56 with stable Graves' hyperthyroidism. Whether ophthalmopathy could be predicted prospectively was tested in an independent validation cohort made up of about 20 hyperthyroidism patients plus 17 patients who later progressed to ophthalmopathy. For training and testing, the 100 or so patients in the discovery cohort were randomly divided in a 7:3 ratio. The study also compared thyroid tissue and blood T-cell repertoires from a handful of Graves' hyperthyroidism patients. After blood sampling, hyperthyroidism patients were treated with methimazole at a starting dose of 30 mg daily, and ophthalmopathy patients were treated with high-dose intravenous methylprednisolone. TCR Vbeta CDR3 sequencing of 130 to 150 peripheral blood samples (approximately 44 ophthalmopathy, 75 hyperthyroidism and some 17 progressor patients) is reported in the paper. Overall results and qualifications from the work: Ophthalmopathy was separated from stable hyperthyroidism by a 13 V-J signature model, with over 85% sensitivity and 81% to 82% specificity obtained in cross-validation and 80%/75% obtained in testing. No statistical method was used to fix the sample size in advance, and group allocation was not hidden from the investigators. Most expanded thyroid clonotypes (frequency above 0.001) were also detected in blood, suggesting blood repertoires may reflect thyroid immune responses. During validation, the model predicted progression to ophthalmopathy a median of around 7 months ahead of onset, with 70.59% sensitivity and around 72% specificity.

A note on this clonotype: The antigen it recognizes is unknown. The sample holds no much larger clone one base away, and base qualities are not on file.

In the ophthalmopathy patients, disease was moderately to severely active, with a Clinical Activity Score of 3 or more, a NOSPECS grade of 4 or more, and a duration of less than 3 months. Exclusion was applied to patients with uncontrolled infections, other autoimmune diseases, pregnancy or lactation. Clinical symptoms, serum thyroxine and TRAb, thyroid ultrasound, and orbital computed tomography formed the basis for the diagnoses. PBMCs were isolated from 10 ml of fresh peripheral blood by Ficoll-Paque density gradient centrifugation. Total RNA was extracted using Trizol reagent, and RNA quality was assessed on an Agilent 2100 Bioanalyzer. Relative to germline, V is 5 bases shorter and J is 2 bases shorter, with 10 bases between their ends. Including the terminal cysteine and phenylalanine, the CDR3 comprises 13 residues. Solely the CDR3 DNA is kept, with 39 bases framed from the first base. For CDR1 and CDR2, the germline V gene lists KGHSH and LQKENI.

The TCR beta CDR3 regions were amplified from the RNA transcripts. For the first round of RT-PCR on the TCR CDR3, the HTBI primer set was used together with the Qiagen OneStep RT-PCR kit. The libraries were constructed in a second round of multiplex PCR and then size-selected and purified. Libraries were sequenced paired-end with 100 bp reads on an Illumina HiSeq2000. The study's processing was this. Raw data were processed with SOAPnuke, discarding reads with adapters, uncalled bases, mean Phred below 15, or no exact constant-primer or identifier match. High-quality paired reads were merged with COPE v1.2.5, and unique nucleotide sequences were defined as clonotypes. Clonotypes were aligned to IMGT TRBV, TRBD and TRBJ reference segments using MiTCR v1.1. The analysis was restricted to V-J combinations with a frequency above 0.0001, which together covered 99% to 99.2% of the repertoires. A TCS score was defined as the ratio of F50 (clonal expansion) to E x V (chaos), with BLOSUM62-based TCRdist applied between CDR3 peptides within each V-J. Welch's t-statistics and random forest reduced 500 to 550 V-J features to about 13, which were used in a naive Bayes classifier (R e1071). TCRdb ran its own pipeline on the public reads, namely fastp trimming at Q25 and MiXCR clone calling, and kept in-frame beta chains. Each entry merges the rows of one CDR3 protein and shows their most common DNA and genes. The V and J calls and clone size are TCRdb's, not the authors'. This sample holds some 530,000 distinct CDR3 sequences; around a fifth were observed only once. Less than 65% of the sample goes to the ten largest clones.

Specimen: blood. The receptor comes from a woman in her 70s with Graves' ophthalmopathy. The chain employs TRBV18 and TRBJ2-7, with the D gene not clear enough to name. The DNA is as follows: TGTGCCAGCTCAGTCCATCAGGCCTACGAGCAGTACTTC. Translation gives CASSVHQAYEQYF. Joined to the reference TRBV18 and TRBJ2-7 proteins, this CDR3 gives the full variable domain: NAGVMQNPRHLVRRRGQEARLRCSPMKGHSHVYWYRQLPEEGLKFMVYLQKENIIDESGMPKERFSAEFPKEGPSILRIQQVVRGDSAAYFCASSVHQAYEQYFGPGTRLTVT.